Listed here are 15 T cell receptor beta chains from one sample, sequenced in a study of monozygotic twins with inflammatory bowel disease. TCRdb processed the 5' RACE reads again and assigns one entry to each CDR3 protein, with no DNA. In all, the sample yields 40,000 to 45,000 distinct CDR3 sequences. The specimen sequenced was blood. These receptors were collected from a human donor with ulcerative colitis or Crohn's disease, or a healthy co-twin of an affected twin (not recorded which).

The gene calls are TRBV4-2 and TRBJ2-1; there is no DNA to check the TCRdb D call of TRBD1. CDR3 length: 14 residues. The germline gives CDR1 LGHNA, CDR2 YNFKEQ. Here the CDR3 reads CASSNLPLEGEQFF.

The rearrangement links TRBV5-1 to TRBJ2-3; there is no DNA to check the TCRdb D call of TRBD1. Germline V gives CDR1 SGHRS, CDR2 YFSETQ. The CDR3 is 18 residues long. The CDR3 loop is CASSLGQTGTSSTDTQYF.

J is TRBJ2-1 and V is TRBV7-3; TCRdb returns TRBD1, unconfirmable since there is no DNA. This CDR3 is 14 amino acids long. In germline, CDR1 is SGHTA, CDR2 FQGTGA. This CDR3 reads CASSLMIGAPEQFF.

The chain uses TRBV20-1 and TRBJ1-1; TCRdb lists TRBD1, though no DNA is available to test this call. CDR3 length: 13 residues. Germline CDR1 DFQATT, CDR2 SNEGSKA (reference sequence). CDR3 region: CSAEMDRGTEAFF.

The gene calls are TRBV12-3 or TRBV12-4 and TRBJ2-1; absent DNA, TCRdb's TRBD2 call cannot be checked. The CDR3 runs 15 residues. The CDR3 spells CASSLLLAGDNEQFF.

The CDR3 reads CASSVAPQGRNEQFF. The chain employs TRBV9 and TRBJ2-1; TCRdb's D call of TRBD1 is untestable without DNA. This CDR3 has 15 residues. CDR1 is SGDLS and CDR2 is YYNGEE in the germline V gene.

The V call is TRBV28, the J call TRBJ1-2. Germline CDR1 is MDHEN and CDR2 is SYDVKM. The CDR3 length is 13 residues. The CDR3 sequence is CASSLSDNYGYTF.

This sequence joins TRBV20-1 and TRBJ1-5. This CDR3 region has 13 residues. Germline CDR1 is DFQATT and CDR2 is SNEGSKA (reference sequence). CDR3 loop: CSAITGRDQPQHF.

This rearrangement joins TRBV20-1 to TRBJ1-4; the TCRdb call, TRBD1, lacks DNA for checking. This CDR3 comprises 17 residues. Germline assignment: CDR1 DFQATT and CDR2 SNEGSKA (reference sequence). The CDR3 sequence: CSAREGRGTGKGEKLFF.

The rearrangement uses TRBV4-3 and TRBJ1-2. The CDR3 sequence is 17 residues long. Germline loops: CDR1 LGHNA, CDR2 YSLEER. The CDR3 reads CASSQDVKGRANYGYTF.

CDR3 in amino acids: CASSKQGSTGELFF. J is TRBJ2-2 and V is TRBV6-2 or TRBV6-3; the TCRdb call, TRBD1, lacks DNA for checking. Germline V gives CDR1 MNHEY, CDR2 SVGEGT. CDR3 size: 14 residues.

The chain employs TRBV11-2 and TRBJ1-1. Germline CDR1 SGHAT, CDR2 FQNNGV. The CDR3 length is 15 residues. CDR3 loop: CASSLVQGRAEEAFF.

The chain joins TRBV6-1 to TRBJ2-7; TCRdb gives TRBD1 as the D gene, but with no DNA this cannot be confirmed. This CDR3 spans 17 amino acids. Per the germline V gene, CDR1 is MNHNS and CDR2 is SASEGT. CDR3 loop: CASSEALGDRYSYEQYF.

The gene calls are TRBV20-1 and TRBJ2-1; TCRdb names TRBD1, which stays unverified in the absence of DNA. The length of the CDR3 is 14 residues. The V gene's germline CDR1 is DFQATT and CDR2 SNEGSKA (reference sequence). The CDR3 loop is CSARGALAYNEQFF.

The chain uses TRBV2 and TRBJ2-2; the TCRdb D gene call, TRBD1, has no DNA to confirm it. Per the germline V gene, CDR1 is SNHLY and CDR2 is FYNNEI. The CDR3 sequence is 16 residues long. This CDR3 reads CASRDQRGGNTGELFF.